Listed below are T cell receptor beta chains from one sample, sequenced in a study of regulatory T cells in long-lasting Graves disease. TCRdb reprocessed the multiplex PCR reads with MiXCR, giving one entry per CDR3 protein. The table records a few hundred thousand distinct CDR3 sequences, 11% to 15% of them present only once. These data also featured in a second study, about T cells in Graves' hyperthyroidism and ophthalmopathy.

The sequences come from peripheral blood mononuclear cells (PBMCs), collected at new diagnosis, from a patient treated with antithyroid drugs. These receptors all come from a woman aged 50 to 60 with Graves disease. Both conserved end residues are part of each CDR3. Each record gives: V gene, J gene, D gene, clone size, CDR3 protein, CDR3 DNA. The D gene is left open where the match is weak. Some rows mark clone size as missing; the rest say once, few, many or name a class of expanded clone.

v_call: TRBV7-3; j_call: TRBJ2-5; d_call: TRBD2; clone_size: -; cdr3_aa: CASSIHLTFSALAGWLTQYF; cdr3_nt: TGTGCCAGCAGCATCCACCTCACCTTTTCGGCACTAGCGGGGTGGTTAACCCAGTACTTC
v_call: TRBV5-5; j_call: TRBJ2-5; d_call: -; clone_size: -; cdr3_aa: CASSQVPPPLGQQETQYF; cdr3_nt: TGCGCCAGCAGCCAAGTCCCTCCCCCCCTCGGGCAACAAGAGACCCAGTACTTC
v_call: TRBV20-1; j_call: TRBJ2-7; d_call: TRBD1; clone_size: -; cdr3_aa: CSARVPRDRGGEQYF; cdr3_nt: TGCAGTGCTAGAGTCCCCCGGGACAGGGGGGGCGAGCAGTACTTC
v_call: TRBV24-1; j_call: TRBJ2-7; d_call: -; clone_size: many; cdr3_aa: CATSDPLEGGEQYF; cdr3_nt: TGTGCCACCAGTGATCCCCTGGAAGGAGGCGAGCAGTACTTC
v_call: TRBV19; j_call: TRBJ1-2; d_call: -; clone_size: few; cdr3_aa: CASSTIKTGVTVYGYTF; cdr3_nt: TGTGCCAGTAGTACCATCAAGACAGGAGTGACGGTCTATGGCTACACCTTC
v_call: TRBV19; j_call: TRBJ1-1; d_call: -; clone_size: -; cdr3_aa: CASSSGVQRAEAFF; cdr3_nt: TGTGCCAGTAGTTCCGGGGTACAAAGAGCTGAAGCTTTCTTT
v_call: TRBV14; j_call: TRBJ2-1; d_call: -; clone_size: few; cdr3_aa: CASSQERNEQFF; cdr3_nt: TGTGCCAGCAGCCAAGAGAGGAATGAGCAGTTCTTC
v_call: TRBV14; j_call: TRBJ1-4; d_call: TRBD1; clone_size: few; cdr3_aa: CASSITGEYEKLFF; cdr3_nt: TGTGCCAGCAGCATTACAGGGGAATATGAAAAACTGTTTTTT
v_call: TRBV5-4; j_call: TRBJ2-2; d_call: TRBD1; clone_size: -; cdr3_aa: CASSLQGAGGELFF; cdr3_nt: TGTGCCAGCAGCTTGCAGGGGGCAGGCGGGGAGCTGTTTTTT
v_call: TRBV10-3; j_call: TRBJ2-1; d_call: TRBD1; clone_size: many; cdr3_aa: CAISANPGQSDHEQFF; cdr3_nt: TGTGCCATCTCGGCCAACCCGGGACAGAGCGACCATGAGCAGTTCTTC
v_call: TRBV6-1; j_call: TRBJ2-5; d_call: TRBD2; clone_size: -; cdr3_aa: CASSKLAPQETQYF; cdr3_nt: TGTGCCAGCAGCAAACTAGCGCCCCAAGAGACCCAGTACTTC
v_call: TRBV7-9; j_call: TRBJ2-1; d_call: -; clone_size: many; cdr3_aa: CASSLERPGTNEQFF; cdr3_nt: TGTGCCAGCAGCTTAGAACGTCCGGGGACTAATGAGCAGTTCTTC
v_call: TRBV29-1; j_call: TRBJ2-2; d_call: -; clone_size: few; cdr3_aa: CSVKEGTAGELFF; cdr3_nt: TGCAGCGTAAAAGAAGGGACGGCCGGGGAGCTGTTTTTT
v_call: TRBV6-1; j_call: TRBJ2-7; d_call: TRBD1; clone_size: few; cdr3_aa: CASRRQGVSDEQYF; cdr3_nt: TGTGCCAGCAGGAGACAGGGGGTTAGCGACGAGCAGTACTTC
v_call: TRBV20-1; j_call: TRBJ2-5; d_call: -; clone_size: many; cdr3_aa: CSAKQAALRETQYF; cdr3_nt: TGCAGTGCCAAGCAGGCAGCCTTGAGGGAGACCCAGTACTTC
v_call: TRBV7-7; j_call: TRBJ2-1; d_call: TRBD2; clone_size: -; cdr3_aa: CASSLAVGGPNEQFF; cdr3_nt: TGTGCTAGCAGCTTAGCAGTGGGAGGGCCAAATGAGCAGTTCTTC
v_call: TRBV19; j_call: TRBJ2-1; d_call: -; clone_size: many; cdr3_aa: CASSVVVGPSSYNEQFF; cdr3_nt: TGTGCCAGTAGTGTGGTCGTGGGACCCAGCTCCTACAATGAGCAGTTCTTC
v_call: TRBV19; j_call: TRBJ2-6; d_call: -; clone_size: -; cdr3_aa: CASGGTGSSGANVLTF; cdr3_nt: TGTGCCAGTGGAGGGACCGGGAGCTCTGGGGCCAACGTCCTGACTTTC
v_call: TRBV27; j_call: TRBJ2-4; d_call: TRBD1; clone_size: few; cdr3_aa: CASSRSRDRGPAKNIQYF; cdr3_nt: TGTGCCAGCAGTAGAAGCCGGGACAGGGGGCCAGCCAAAAACATTCAGTACTTC
v_call: TRBV10-3; j_call: TRBJ1-2; d_call: -; clone_size: few; cdr3_aa: CAISEVPTAGGNNYGYTF; cdr3_nt: TGTGCCATCAGTGAGGTTCCCACGGCAGGCGGCAACAACTATGGCTACACCTTC
v_call: TRBV2; j_call: TRBJ2-7; d_call: -; clone_size: many; cdr3_aa: CASGTGPYEQYF; cdr3_nt: TGTGCCAGCGGGACGGGGCCGTACGAGCAGTACTTC
v_call: TRBV20-1; j_call: TRBJ2-1; d_call: -; clone_size: many; cdr3_aa: CSASLLTENEQFF; cdr3_nt: TGCAGTGCTAGTCTACTCACAGAAAATGAGCAGTTCTTC
v_call: TRBV6-1; j_call: TRBJ1-2; d_call: -; clone_size: few; cdr3_aa: CASRQSGAGTNYGYTF; cdr3_nt: TGTGCCAGCAGACAATCGGGGGCCGGAACTAACTATGGCTACACCTTC
v_call: TRBV28; j_call: TRBJ2-1; d_call: TRBD1; clone_size: many; cdr3_aa: CASSAGTGVNEQFF; cdr3_nt: TGTGCCAGCAGCGCCGGGACAGGGGTCAATGAGCAGTTCTTC
v_call: TRBV2; j_call: TRBJ2-4; d_call: TRBD1; clone_size: -; cdr3_aa: CASKRTGGGNEQYF; cdr3_nt: TGTGCCAGCAAGAGGACAGGGGGTGGCAATGAGCAGTACTTC
v_call: TRBV7-6; j_call: TRBJ2-1; d_call: -; clone_size: -; cdr3_aa: CASSPTTYNEQFF; cdr3_nt: TGTGCCAGCAGCCCAACGACTTACAATGAGCAGTTCTTC
v_call: TRBV9; j_call: TRBJ2-1; d_call: TRBD2; clone_size: -; cdr3_aa: CASSPRLAGEDEQFF; cdr3_nt: TGTGCCAGCAGCCCTCGACTAGCGGGAGAAGATGAGCAGTTCTTC
v_call: TRBV27; j_call: TRBJ2-7; d_call: -; clone_size: few; cdr3_aa: CASRPTKGYEQYF; cdr3_nt: TGTGCCAGCAGGCCGACCAAGGGCTACGAGCAGTACTTC
v_call: TRBV5-4; j_call: TRBJ1-1; d_call: -; clone_size: many; cdr3_aa: CASSLAPLAGTEAFF; cdr3_nt: TGTGCCAGCAGCTTGGCCCCGCTGGCTGGCACTGAAGCTTTCTTT
v_call: TRBV6-1; j_call: TRBJ1-2; d_call: TRBD1; clone_size: many; cdr3_aa: CASSEKSFRTGGRPGYTF; cdr3_nt: TGTGCCAGCAGTGAAAAGTCTTTTCGGACAGGGGGCCGGCCTGGCTACACCTTC
v_call: TRBV7-3; j_call: TRBJ1-3; d_call: -; clone_size: -; cdr3_aa: CASSPTGTDGSTIYF; cdr3_nt: TGTGCCAGCAGCCCGACAGGTACCGATGGAAGCACCATATATTTT
v_call: TRBV27; j_call: TRBJ1-6; d_call: -; clone_size: -; cdr3_aa: CASSPAFHISSPLHF; cdr3_nt: TGTGCCAGCAGTCCCGCCTTCCATATCTCCTCACCCCTCCACTTT
v_call: TRBV20-1; j_call: TRBJ1-1; d_call: TRBD1; clone_size: many; cdr3_aa: CSASGPGQGLMNTEAFF; cdr3_nt: TGCAGTGCTAGCGGCCCGGGACAGGGGCTTATGAACACTGAAGCTTTCTTT
v_call: TRBV6-1; j_call: TRBJ2-4; d_call: TRBD1; clone_size: -; cdr3_aa: CASSPGQDNKNIQYF; cdr3_nt: TGTGCCAGCAGTCCGGGACAGGATAACAAAAACATTCAGTACTTC
v_call: TRBV28; j_call: TRBJ2-7; d_call: TRBD2; clone_size: -; cdr3_aa: CASRGRSGSISYEQYF; cdr3_nt: TGTGCCAGCAGGGGACGTAGCGGGAGTATCTCCTACGAGCAGTACTTC
v_call: TRBV28; j_call: TRBJ2-7; d_call: TRBD1; clone_size: many; cdr3_aa: CASSNRDRESYEQYF; cdr3_nt: TGTGCCAGCAGTAACCGGGACAGGGAATCGTACGAGCAGTACTTC
v_call: TRBV5-1; j_call: TRBJ1-4; d_call: -; clone_size: many; cdr3_aa: CASRTASNEKLFF; cdr3_nt: TGCGCCAGCCGGACGGCGTCCAATGAAAAACTGTTTTTT
v_call: TRBV24-1; j_call: TRBJ2-2; d_call: TRBD1; clone_size: many; cdr3_aa: CATSEPSYTGVQGNTGELFF; cdr3_nt: TGTGCCACCAGTGAACCCAGTTATACAGGGGTTCAGGGGAACACCGGGGAGCTGTTTTTT
v_call: TRBV7-8; j_call: TRBJ1-3; d_call: TRBD1; clone_size: -; cdr3_aa: CASSLRDRVSPFSGNTIYF; cdr3_nt: TGTGCCAGCAGCCTGAGGGACAGGGTCTCTCCTTTCTCTGGAAACACCATATATTTT
v_call: TRBV4-1; j_call: TRBJ1-1; d_call: TRBD1; clone_size: -; cdr3_aa: CASSQVIRGRWMNTEAFF; cdr3_nt: TGCGCCAGCAGCCAAGTTATCAGGGGGCGGTGGATGAACACTGAAGCTTTCTTT
v_call: TRBV5-1; j_call: TRBJ2-1; d_call: TRBD2; clone_size: many; cdr3_aa: CASSRGLADYNEQFF; cdr3_nt: TGCGCCAGCAGCCGCGGACTAGCGGACTACAATGAGCAGTTCTTC
v_call: TRBV28; j_call: TRBJ2-3; d_call: TRBD2; clone_size: many; cdr3_aa: CASSFSRTSGTDTQYF; cdr3_nt: TGTGCCAGCAGTTTTAGCAGGACTAGCGGCACAGATACGCAGTATTTT
v_call: TRBV12-3/TRBV12-4; j_call: TRBJ2-5; d_call: -; clone_size: many; cdr3_aa: CASSFTRGGIQETQYF; cdr3_nt: TGTGCCAGCAGTTTCACCCGGGGAGGAATTCAAGAGACCCAGTACTTC
v_call: TRBV28; j_call: TRBJ2-7; d_call: TRBD2; clone_size: -; cdr3_aa: CASSTPSGSYEQYF; cdr3_nt: TGTGCCAGCAGTACCCCTAGCGGAAGCTACGAGCAGTACTTC
v_call: TRBV29-1; j_call: TRBJ2-5; d_call: TRBD2; clone_size: -; cdr3_aa: CSSLRKSSGKETQYF; cdr3_nt: TGCAGCTCCCTCAGGAAATCTAGCGGGAAGGAGACCCAGTACTTC
v_call: TRBV11-2; j_call: TRBJ1-1; d_call: -; clone_size: many; cdr3_aa: CASSLDYSRLRGAFF; cdr3_nt: TGTGCCAGCAGCTTAGATTACAGTAGGCTACGTGGAGCTTTCTTT
v_call: TRBV2; j_call: TRBJ1-4; d_call: -; clone_size: few; cdr3_aa: CATRNGAENEKLFF; cdr3_nt: TGTGCCACCAGAAATGGGGCAGAGAATGAAAAACTGTTTTTT
v_call: TRBV28; j_call: TRBJ2-2; d_call: -; clone_size: -; cdr3_aa: CASSLRGLGTGELFF; cdr3_nt: TGTGCCAGCAGTTTACGAGGGTTGGGCACCGGGGAGCTGTTTTTT
v_call: TRBV19; j_call: TRBJ2-6; d_call: -; clone_size: -; cdr3_aa: CASSSPPGFFGANVLTF; cdr3_nt: TGTGCCAGTAGTAGCCCTCCGGGGTTTTTTGGGGCCAACGTCCTGACTTTC
v_call: TRBV30; j_call: TRBJ2-7; d_call: -; clone_size: many; cdr3_aa: CACARDSYEQYF; cdr3_nt: TGTGCCTGTGCCCGGGACTCCTACGAGCAGTACTTC
v_call: TRBV10-3; j_call: TRBJ2-1; d_call: TRBD2; clone_size: many; cdr3_aa: CAITGTSGRTPRSYNEQFF; cdr3_nt: TGTGCCATAACTGGGACTAGCGGGAGGACCCCCCGCTCCTACAATGAGCAGTTCTTC
v_call: TRBV5-1; j_call: TRBJ2-1; d_call: -; clone_size: many; cdr3_aa: CASSLVGEEQFF; cdr3_nt: TGCGCCAGCAGCTTGGTGGGGGAAGAGCAGTTCTTC
v_call: TRBV6-5; j_call: TRBJ2-1; d_call: -; clone_size: many; cdr3_aa: CASSYIAGQGDNEQFF; cdr3_nt: TGTGCCAGCAGTTACATTGCGGGCCAAGGCGACAATGAGCAGTTCTTC
v_call: TRBV2; j_call: TRBJ2-5; d_call: -; clone_size: many; cdr3_aa: CASSENSGVETQYF; cdr3_nt: TGTGCCAGCAGTGAAAATTCGGGCGTAGAGACCCAGTACTTC
v_call: TRBV29-1; j_call: TRBJ2-3; d_call: -; clone_size: many; cdr3_aa: CSVLNPRGHNTDTQYF; cdr3_nt: TGCAGCGTCTTGAACCCCCGGGGCCATAACACAGATACGCAGTATTTT
v_call: TRBV18; j_call: TRBJ2-5; d_call: TRBD1; clone_size: many; cdr3_aa: CASSPPGQGLETQYF; cdr3_nt: TGTGCCAGCTCACCCCCGGGACAGGGGTTGGAGACCCAGTACTTC
v_call: TRBV19; j_call: TRBJ2-2; d_call: TRBD1; clone_size: -; cdr3_aa: CASSLYRGPGTGELFF; cdr3_nt: TGTGCCAGTAGTCTATACAGGGGACCTGGCACCGGGGAGCTGTTTTTT
v_call: TRBV9; j_call: TRBJ2-7; d_call: -; clone_size: few; cdr3_aa: CASSKRAGYEQYF; cdr3_nt: TGTGCCAGCAGCAAAAGAGCCGGGTACGAGCAGTACTTC
v_call: TRBV12-3/TRBV12-4; j_call: TRBJ1-5; d_call: -; clone_size: many; cdr3_aa: CASSSTWVSPLGHVNQPQHF; cdr3_nt: TGTGCCAGCAGTTCCACCTGGGTTTCCCCCCTCGGACACGTCAATCAGCCCCAGCATTTT
v_call: TRBV30; j_call: TRBJ2-1; d_call: TRBD2; clone_size: many; cdr3_aa: CAWWSGLAGNEQFF; cdr3_nt: TGTGCCTGGTGGTCGGGACTAGCGGGCAATGAGCAGTTCTTC